Shown below are 18 T cell receptor beta chains from a single sample sequenced in a study of shared clonotypes between healthy human individuals. TCRdb's copy holds only in-frame clones and misses some; the assay was immunoSEQ multiplex PCR. The sample yields about 1 million clones, about 75% seen once. Sequenced sample: memory CD4+ T cells sorted from blood. Specified subset: CD45RA-negative fraction. Receptor source: a man aged 18 to 29 in good health.

V gene TRBV5-1 combines with J gene TRBJ1-2; D is unresolved. There are 15 residues in the CDR3. Germline V gene data show CDR1 as SGHRS and CDR2 as YFSETQ. V was clipped by 1 base and J by 8 bases, with 18 bases between them. CDR3 sequence (DNA): TGCGCCAGCAGCTTGTCACAGTTAAGCCCTGGGGGCTACACCTTC. Encoded protein: CASSLSQLSPGGYTF.

This clone was seen more than once but under ten times. V usage is TRBV28 and J usage is TRBJ1-1; 7 positions match TRBD1. With 6 bases clipped from V and 5 bases from J, the junction kept 9 bases outside the gene matches. The CDR3 length is 14 residues. Per the germline V gene, CDR1 is MDHEN and CDR2 is SYDVKM. The CDR3 here is CASRPGQARTEAFF. The CDR3, as DNA: TGTGCCAGCAGACCCGGACAGGCGAGGACTGAAGCTTTCTTT. Full variable domain (missing parts from reference TRBV28 and TRBJ1-1): DVKVTQSSRYLVKRTGEKVFLECVQDMDHENMFWYRQDPGLGLRLIYFSYDVKMKEKGDIPEGYSVSREKKERFSLILESASTNQTSMYLCASRPGQARTEAFFGQGTRLTVV.

The V call is TRBV7-3, the J call TRBJ2-3; D unresolved. The CDR3 sequence is 14 residues long. Germline V CDR1 and CDR2: SGHTA, FQGTGA. V shed 0 bases and J shed 0 bases, with 4 bases lying between them. The CDR3 sequence: CASSLTSSTDTQYF. The CDR3, as DNA: TGTGCCAGCAGCTTAACTAGTAGCACAGATACGCAGTATTTT.

The rearrangement joins TRBV30 to TRBJ2-7; 14 bases match TRBD2. This CDR3 spans 13 amino acids. J gave up 5 bases and V 8 bases, and 5 bases lay outside the gene matches. The V gene's germline CDR1 is GTSNPN and CDR2 SVGIG (reference sequence). The CDR3 spells CAGAGLAGDEQYF. CDR3 DNA: TGTGCCGGTGCGGGACTAGCGGGAGACGAGCAGTACTTC.

This clone appeared a single time. The V and J genes are TRBV11-2 and TRBJ2-7, with D possibly called TRBD1 or TRBD2 (5 bases each). Looked up from germline, CDR1 is SGHAT and CDR2 is FQNNGV. This CDR3 comprises 13 residues. The V end was cut by 5 bases, the J end by 2 bases, with 10 bases between. The CDR3 here is CASSPSGPYEQYF. The CDR3 DNA follows: TGTGCCAGCAGCCCCTCGGGGCCCTACGAGCAGTACTTC.

The chain carries TRBV7-9 and TRBJ2-7, with 8 positions matching TRBD2. The V and J ends lost 1 base and 6 bases, in that order; junction bases with no gene match: 8. Per germline, CDR1 SEHNR and CDR2 FQNEAQ (reference sequence). This CDR3 has 15 amino acids. CDR3 DNA sequence: TGTGCCAGCAGCTTAGAACCGGGTAGCGGGGTCGAGCAGTACTTC. It codes for CASSLEPGSGVEQYF. The full variable domain, completed using reference TRBV7-9 and TRBJ2-7, is DTGVSQNPRHKITKRGQNVTFRCDPISEHNRLYWYRQTLGQGPEFLTYFQNEAQLEKSRLLSDRFSAERPKGSFSTLEIQRTEQGDSAMYLCASSLEPGSGVEQYFGPGTRLTVT.

The V gene is TRBV5-4, the J gene TRBJ2-2; 10 bases agree with TRBD1. Looked up from germline, CDR1 is SGHNT and CDR2 is YYREEE (reference sequence). The CDR3 length is 14 residues. V was pared by 4 bases and J by 6 bases, with 3 bases of the junction left unmatched. CDR3 in DNA: TGTGCCAGCAGCCGACAGGGGGCGGCCGGGGAGCTGTTTTTT. Amino acids: CASSRQGAAGELFF.

This sequence joins TRBV5-1 and TRBJ1-6; D is perhaps TRBD1 (6 bases). The V gene's germline CDR1 is SGHRS and CDR2 YFSETQ. CDR3 length equals 19 residues. Trimming shortened V by 1 base and J by 4 bases, and 21 bases separated the two germline ends. In nucleotides, the CDR3 is TGCGCCAGCAGCTTGAGCGGGGTCGGGGAACAGGGATATAATTCACCCCTCCACTTT. Amino acid sequence: CASSLSGVGEQGYNSPLHF. The variable domain in full, with the rest retrieved from reference TRBV5-1 and TRBJ1-6, is KAGVTQTPRYLIKTRGQQVTLSCSPISGHRSVSWYQQTPGQGLQFLFEYFSETQRNKGNFPGRFSGRQFSNSRSEMNVSTLELGDSALYLCASSLSGVGEQGYNSPLHFGNGTRLTVT.

At least ten counts were recorded for this clone. Other DNA sequences of this sample code for an identical CDR3. The gene calls are TRBV30 and TRBJ1-1; D perhaps matches TRBD1 (6 bases). Trimming stripped 0 bases from V and 1 base from J, with 6 bases between. The CDR3 totals 13 residues. From germline, CDR1 is GTSNPN and CDR2 SVGIG (reference sequence). CDR3 nucleotides: TGTGCCTGGAGTGTACAGGGGAACACTGAAGCTTTCTTT. Amino acids: CAWSVQGNTEAFF.

In DNA form, the CDR3 reads TGCGCCAGCAGCAGACAGGGCTCGCTTGAAGCTTTCTTT. Translated: CASSRQGSLEAFF. V gene TRBV10-1 combines with J gene TRBJ1-1; 7 bases map to TRBD1. CDR3 length: 13 residues. CDR1 WNHNN and CDR2 SYGVQD come from the germline V gene (reference sequence). J lost 7 bases, V lost 6 bases, and 8 bases had no gene match.

V is TRBV27 and J is TRBJ2-6; no clear D. CDR1 is MNHEY, CDR2 SMNVEV, per germline (reference sequence). This CDR3 has 11 amino acids. Trimming took off 8 bases at V and 3 bases at J, with 2 bases between the two ends. The CDR3: CASCGANVLTF. CDR3 sequence (DNA): TGTGCCAGCTGTGGGGCCAACGTCCTGACTTTC. The whole variable domain, filled in from reference TRBV27 and TRBJ2-6, reads EAQVTQNPRYLITVTGKKLTVTCSQNMNHEYMSWYRQDPGLGLRQIYYSMNVEVTDKGDVPEGYKVSRKEKRNFPLILESPSPNQTSLYFCASCGANVLTFGAGSRLTVL.

The chain carries TRBV10-3 and TRBJ1-4; TRBD1 matches at 7 bases. Germline CDR1 reads ENHRY; CDR2 reads SYGVKD. The junction had 6 bases not matched to a gene; V was cut back by 10 bases and J by 4 bases. The CDR3 length is 13 residues. The CDR3 reads CATMDRRNEKLFF. DNA of the CDR3: TGTGCCACGATGGACAGGCGTAATGAAAAACTGTTTTTT.

J is TRBJ2-5 and V is TRBV5-1, with TRBD1 matching over 8 bases. This CDR3 region has 15 residues. Trimming removed 3 bases from V and 3 bases from J; junction bases left unmatched: 7. Germline lookup yields CDR1 SGHRS and CDR2 YFSETQ. The chain's CDR3 is CASSSSGQEEETQYF. The CDR3 region has the DNA TGCGCCAGCAGCTCCTCGGGACAGGAGGAAGAGACCCAGTACTTC.

This sequence joins TRBV6-1 and TRBJ1-1; no firm D call. CDR3 length: 13 amino acids. V was cut by 7 bases and J by 5 bases, with 14 bases left in between. Germline V gene lookup returns CDR1 MNHNS and CDR2 SASEGT. Here the CDR3 DNA reads TGTGCCAGCAACCCGATTTTTGGGACTGAAGCTTTCTTT. It specifies CASNPIFGTEAFF.

The chain carries TRBV7-6 and TRBJ1-5; 7 nucleotides align to TRBD1. This CDR3 region has 15 residues. V lost 1 base to trimming and J lost 5 bases; unmatched junction nucleotides: 5. Germline V lookup: CDR1 SGHVS, CDR2 FNYEAQ. CDR3 in DNA: TGTGCCAGCAGCTTAGGTGACAGGGTGGATCAGCCCCAGCATTTT. Its protein is CASSLGDRVDQPQHF.

About this clone itself: This same CDR3 is encoded by further DNA sequences in the sample. The rearrangement joins TRBV6-5 to TRBJ2-6; a possible D gene is TRBD1 (6 bases). The germline V gene has CDR1 MNHEY and CDR2 SVGAGI. Between the trimmed V and J ends, which lost 6 bases and 2 bases, there was a span of 8 bases. CDR3 size: 14 residues. The CDR3 region is CASSRGAGANVLTF. In DNA, the CDR3 is TGTGCCAGCAGCAGGGGAGCTGGGGCCAACGTCCTGACTTTC.

V and J are TRBV6-5 and TRBJ2-7, with TRBD1 as a possible D gene (5 bases). The CDR3 spans 14 residues. The germline CDR1 and CDR2 sequences are MNHEY and SVGAGI. The ends were cut back, 5 bases at V and 2 bases at J, with 13 bases in the middle. The CDR3 here is CASSPFMGPYEQYF. CDR3 DNA sequence: TGTGCCAGCAGTCCATTTATGGGGCCCTACGAGCAGTACTTC.

The J gene is TRBJ1-4, the V gene TRBV6-1, with D uncertain. The germline V gene has CDR1 MNHNS and CDR2 SASEGT. V was clipped by 7 bases and J by 13 bases, with 25 bases between them. The CDR3 is 15 amino acids. The CDR3 bases are TGTGCCAGCAACCTGGATGGTGGCGAATTGGGTCGACTGTTTTTT. Encoded protein: CASNLDGGELGRLFF.